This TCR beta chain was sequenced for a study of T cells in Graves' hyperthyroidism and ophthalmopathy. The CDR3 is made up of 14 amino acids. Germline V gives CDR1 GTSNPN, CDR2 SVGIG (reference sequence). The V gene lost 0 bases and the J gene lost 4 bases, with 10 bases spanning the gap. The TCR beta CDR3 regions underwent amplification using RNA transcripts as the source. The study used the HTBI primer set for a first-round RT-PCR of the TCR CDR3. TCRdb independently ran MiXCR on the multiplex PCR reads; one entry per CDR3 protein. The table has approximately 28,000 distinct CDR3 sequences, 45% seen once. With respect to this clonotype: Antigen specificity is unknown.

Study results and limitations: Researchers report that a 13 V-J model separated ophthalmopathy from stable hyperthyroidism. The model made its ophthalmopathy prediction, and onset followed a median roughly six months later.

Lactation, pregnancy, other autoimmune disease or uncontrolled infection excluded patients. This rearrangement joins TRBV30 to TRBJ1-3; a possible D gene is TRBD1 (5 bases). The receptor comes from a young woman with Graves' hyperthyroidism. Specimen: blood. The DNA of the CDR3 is TGTGCCTGGAGTGTGGGGGGACTCGGAAACACCATATATTTT. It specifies CAWSVGGLGNTIYF.